This T cell receptor (beta chain) was captured by sequencing in a study of cytomegalovirus exposure and HLA in healthy donors. 13 Jbeta primers and 60 Vbeta primers were used for the PCR. Data came from immunoSEQ multiplex PCR; TCRdb stores just in-frame clones and leaves some out. The top ten clones hold less than 15% of a sample with 100,000 to 150,000 clones, 65% to 80% of them seen once. The CDR3 contains 17 residues. V shed 1 base, J shed 0 bases, and the junction held 7 bases outside the gene matches. Per germline, CDR1 MGHRA and CDR2 YSYEKL. This chain uses TRBV4-1 with TRBJ2-3; 7 nucleotides agree with TRBD1. The sample was PBMCs. The sequence derives from an older woman in good health and CMV-seropositive. CDR3 region: CASSQGQQGLSTDTQYF. The CDR3 DNA is TGCGCCAGCAGCCAAGGCCAACAGGGGCTTAGCACAGATACGCAGTATTTT.